These 30 T cell receptor beta chains were sequenced from one sample in a study of T cell responses to AZD1222 COVID-19 vaccine. Data came from immunoSEQ multiplex PCR; TCRdb stores just in-frame clones and leaves some out. This table holds roughly 120,000 clones, about 80% found once. This specimen consisted of peripheral blood, obtained on day 0 of AZD1222 vaccination. The receptors were sampled from an adult in good health.

The chain uses TRBV7-2 and TRBJ1-1; TRBD1 is a possible D gene (5 bases). The CDR3 length is 14 residues. Trimming took 1 base from V and 5 from J, leaving 11 bases between them. Germline-derived CDR1 and CDR2 are SGHTA and FQGNSA. The CDR3 nucleotides are TGTGCCAGCAGCTTAGTGGACACCCAAACTGAAGCTTTCTTT. Translated, it gives CASSLVDTQTEAFF. The whole variable domain, filled in from reference TRBV7-2 and TRBJ1-1, reads GAGVSQSPSNKVTEKGKDVELRCDPISGHTALYWYRQSLGQGLEFLIYFQGNSAPDKSGLPSDRFSAERTGGSVSTLTIQRTQQEDSAVYLCASSLVDTQTEAFFGQGTRLTVV.

The chain combines TRBV29-1 with TRBJ2-4, with TRBD2 matching over 16 bases. In germline, CDR1 is SQVTM, CDR2 ANQGSEA. V was clipped by 3 bases and J by 12 bases; unmatched bases: 11. The CDR3 covers 16 residues. DNA of the CDR3: TGCAGCGTTGATGGGACTAGCGGGAGGGACCCACGGCGTCAGTACTTC. It is translated as CSVDGTSGRDPRRQYF.

This clone was counted a few times. The chain couples TRBV11-2 to TRBJ2-7; possibly TRBD1 or TRBD2 for D (6 bases each). V shed 5 bases and J shed 7 bases, with 27 bases lying between them. The CDR3 contains 17 residues. The germline V gene encodes CDR1 SGHAT and CDR2 FQNNGV. The CDR3, as DNA: TGTGCCAGCAGCAACACGGTCGGTTTAGGGGGGATCGAGGAGCAGTACTTC. As protein: CASSNTVGLGGIEEQYF.

The V and J genes are TRBV27 and TRBJ1-2; 9 bases are a match to TRBD1. Per germline, CDR1 MNHEY and CDR2 SMNVEV (reference sequence). V gave up 3 bases and J gave up 8 bases; unmatched junction bases: 10. The CDR3 loop spans 15 amino acids. CDR3: CASSFVGQGYSGYTF. The CDR3 region has the DNA TGTGCCAGCAGTTTCGTTGGACAGGGGTATTCGGGCTACACCTTC.

The V and J genes are TRBV7-2 and TRBJ1-2; 9 bases map to TRBD1. Unmatched junction bases numbered 10, after V lost 5 bases and J lost 3 bases. Looked up from germline, CDR1 is SGHTA and CDR2 is FQGNSA. There are 16 residues in the CDR3. Here the CDR3 DNA reads TGTGCCAGCAGCCAACGCCGGGACAGGGAGGACTATGGCTACACCTTC. Protein product: CASSQRRDREDYGYTF.

This sequence joins TRBV11-3 and TRBJ2-3; 7 bases line up with TRBD2. CDR3 size: 16 residues. After removal of 5 bases from V and 1 base from J, the junction contained 9 bases not matched to a gene. Germline values: CDR1 SGHNT, CDR2 YENEEA. CDR3 DNA sequence: TGTGCCAGCAGCCCCCGCGGGGGTCGTGGCACAGATACGCAGTATTTT. Translation: CASSPRGGRGTDTQYF.

As regards this clone: At one of its ends the junction is not consistent with the germline gene, which may arise from a read error. The CDR3 reads CASSSRSGISYNEQFF. CDR3 sequence (DNA): TGTGCTAGCAGCTCACGCAGCGGGATCTCCTACAATGAGCAGTTCTTC. The V call is TRBV7-7, the J call TRBJ2-1; 7 positions match TRBD2. Looked up from germline, CDR1 is SSHAT and CDR2 is FNYEAQ (reference sequence). This CDR3 spans 16 amino acids.

CDR3 region: CASGLVGNRDIQWGYEQYF. The CDR3 DNA follows: TGTGCTAGTGGTTTGGTAGGGAACAGGGACATACAGTGGGGCTACGAGCAGTACTTC. The chain employs TRBV12-5 and TRBJ2-7; perhaps TRBD1 as D (6 bases). Germline V lookup: CDR1 LGHNT, CDR2 FRNRAP. This CDR3 contains 19 residues. Deletions cut 0 bases from V and 3 bases from J, with 24 bases between.

V and J are TRBV9 and TRBJ2-3; tentative D call: TRBD2 (6 bases). The CDR3 runs to 13 residues. The V and J ends lost 4 bases and 6 bases respectively, with 12 bases between them. Germline loops: CDR1 SGDLS, CDR2 YYNGEE. The CDR3 reads CASSSRLVDTQYF. The CDR3 coding sequence is TGTGCCAGCAGCTCTCGACTAGTGGATACGCAGTATTTT.

This chain links TRBV19 with TRBJ1-6, with 7 bases fitting TRBD1. V lost 5 bases, J lost 7 bases, and 8 bases stayed unmatched. Per germline, CDR1 LNHDA and CDR2 SQIVND (reference sequence). The CDR3 runs to 15 residues. Here the CDR3 DNA reads TGTGCCAGTAGTTCCCTGACAGGGAGGAATTCACCCCTCCACTTT. The encoded protein is CASSSLTGRNSPLHF.

This clone has just one count. The chain combines TRBV28 with TRBJ1-5, with TRBD1 matching over 9 bases. V trimming: 5 bases; J trimming: 2 bases; junction bases outside the gene matches: 7. Looked up from germline, CDR1 is MDHEN and CDR2 is SYDVKM. CDR3 length: 16 amino acids. The CDR3 protein is CASSPHRGLGNQPQHF. DNA for the CDR3: TGTGCCAGCAGTCCCCACAGGGGGCTCGGCAATCAGCCCCAGCATTTT.

The V call is TRBV21-1, the J call TRBJ1-1. TRBV21-1 is assigned pseudogene status. The CDR3 runs 17 residues. The CDR3 coding sequence is TGTGCCAGCAGCCCTGAATGGGGGGGCGTGCGGAACACTGAAGCTTTCTTT. This translates into CASSPEWGGVRNTEAFF.

V is TRBV7-2 and J is TRBJ2-1; D might be TRBD2 (7 bases). Trimming pared 0 bases from V and 8 bases from J, leaving 11 bases between. The CDR3 sequence is 14 residues long. CDR1 and CDR2 (germline): SGHTA, FQGNSA. The CDR3, as DNA: TGTGCCAGCAGCTTAGCGGGGGGGCGGTATGAGCAGTTCTTC. Its protein is CASSLAGGRYEQFF.

The chain recombines TRBV7-2 with TRBJ1-3; TRBD1 matches at 7 bases. This CDR3 spans 18 amino acids. CDR1 is SGHTA, CDR2 FQGNSA, per germline. The V and J ends lost 6 bases and 2 bases, in that order; junction bases with no gene match: 16. The CDR3 spells CASRNGTAITYTGNTIYF. The CDR3 bases are TGTGCCAGCAGGAACGGGACAGCCATTACATATACTGGAAACACCATATATTTT.

The rearrangement joins TRBV5-1 to TRBJ1-5, with a possible D match to TRBD1 (5 bases). CDR3 length: 15 amino acids. Per the germline V gene, CDR1 is SGHRS and CDR2 is YFSETQ. V was cut by 1 base and J by 2 bases, with 10 bases left in between. CDR3 DNA sequence: TGCGCCAGCAGCTTGCAGGGAATGGGCAATCAGCCCCAGCATTTT. Amino acids: CASSLQGMGNQPQHF.

The chain's CDR3 is CASRTGINQPQHF. CDR3 coding DNA: TGTGCCAGCAGGACAGGCATCAATCAGCCCCAGCATTTT. The genes are TRBV12-3 or TRBV12-4 and TRBJ1-5; D perhaps matches TRBD1 (6 bases). V lost 6 bases, J lost 3 bases, and 9 bases lay in between. CDR3 length: 13 amino acids.

The chain combines TRBV2 with TRBJ1-1; 10 bases match TRBD1. CDR3 size: 16 residues. The V segment lost 5 bases and the J segment 4 bases; nucleotides outside the gene matches: 10. CDR1 is SNHLY, CDR2 FYNNEI, per germline. The CDR3 DNA sequence: TGTGCCAGCAGTCTACCGGGACAGGGGTCTCGCACTGAAGCTTTCTTT. It is translated as CASSLPGQGSRTEAFF.

This chain connects TRBV6-1 to TRBJ1-5; unclear D gene. There are 14 residues in the CDR3. Between the trimmed V and J ends, which lost 2 bases and 4 bases, there was a span of 9 bases. Germline V gene sequence: CDR1 MNHNS, CDR2 SASEGT. The CDR3 nucleotides are TGTGCCAGCAGTGAATCGGTAGTTAATCAGCCCCAGCATTTT. Translating it yields CASSESVVNQPQHF.

The CDR3 protein is CASSLGGAGDTQYF. The CDR3 bases are TGCGCCAGCAGCTTGGGGGGGGCCGGGGATACGCAGTATTTT. This chain links TRBV5-1 with TRBJ2-3; either TRBD1 or TRBD2 may supply D (6 bases each). The V gene lost 0 bases and the J gene lost 6 bases, with 11 bases spanning the gap. Germline V gene lookup returns CDR1 SGHRS and CDR2 YFSETQ. The CDR3 contains 14 residues.

The rearrangement uses TRBV5-1 and TRBJ1-3; maybe TRBD1 (6 bases). CDR1 and CDR2 (germline): SGHRS, YFSETQ. Trimming left V 4 bases short and J 2 bases short, with 13 bases between. The CDR3 has 15 amino acids. This chain's CDR3 is CASSAFSGAGNTIYF. CDR3 nucleotide sequence: TGCGCCAGCAGCGCCTTCTCAGGGGCTGGAAACACCATATATTTT.

The chain employs TRBV24-1 and TRBJ1-5; D might be TRBD1 (6 bases). The CDR3 is 13 residues long. The V gene's germline CDR1 is KGHDR and CDR2 SFDVKD. V gave up 5 bases and J gave up 2 bases, with 6 bases separating them. CDR3 in amino acids: CATSAGGNQPQHF. CDR3 DNA sequence: TGTGCCACCAGTGCAGGGGGCAATCAGCCCCAGCATTTT.

The chain combines TRBV19 with TRBJ2-1, with D perhaps matching TRBD2 (6 bases). The CDR3 has 16 amino acids. Trimming pared 3 bases from V and 4 bases from J, leaving 16 bases between. CDR1 and CDR2 (germline): LNHDA, SQIVND (reference sequence). CDR3 bases: TGTGCCAGTAGTATGGGGCTCGGGGGTAGGTACAATGAGCAGTTCTTC. Translation gives CASSMGLGGRYNEQFF.

This clone was counted a single time. The V and J genes are TRBV18 and TRBJ1-2; 9 bases fit TRBD1. From germline, CDR1 is KGHSH and CDR2 LQKENI. CDR3 length equals 14 residues. Trimming removed 2 bases from V and 7 bases from J; junction bases left unmatched: 5. In DNA form, the CDR3 reads TGTGCCAGCTCACCAAGGGACAGGGACGGTGGCTACACCTTC. It codes for CASSPRDRDGGYTF.

The V gene is TRBV5-1, the J gene TRBJ1-5; D perhaps matches TRBD1 (6 bases). The CDR3 loop spans 15 amino acids. Germline V gives CDR1 SGHRS, CDR2 YFSETQ. The V and J ends lost 1 base and 2 bases respectively, with 10 bases between them. The CDR3 region is CASSLQGSGNQPQHF. Written as DNA, the CDR3 is TGCGCCAGCAGCTTGCAGGGGTCGGGCAATCAGCCCCAGCATTTT.

The chain has TRBV19 and TRBJ2-3, with 10 bases identical to TRBD2. Germline values: CDR1 LNHDA, CDR2 SQIVND (reference sequence). The V segment lost 11 bases and the J segment 1 base; nucleotides outside the gene matches: 12. CDR3 size: 16 residues. The CDR3 nucleotides read TGTGCCCCCTTGGAGCGGGGGGGCAATCGCACAGATACGCAGTATTTT. Its protein product is CAPLERGGNRTDTQYF.

The chain employs TRBV18 and TRBJ1-2, with D perhaps TRBD1 (5 bases). Germline V gene lookup returns CDR1 KGHSH and CDR2 LQKENI. V was clipped by 3 bases and J by 7 bases, with 12 bases between them. The CDR3 has 13 amino acids. The CDR3 sequence is CASSPSGRVGYTF. The CDR3 DNA is TGTGCCAGCTCACCGTCGGGGCGGGTTGGCTACACCTTC.

The J gene is TRBJ2-5, the V gene TRBV4-1; 9 bases align to TRBD1. CDR1 is MGHRA, CDR2 YSYEKL, per germline. Trimming took 4 bases from V and 5 from J; bases not matched to a gene: 8. The CDR3 sequence is 15 residues long. The CDR3 loop reads CASSRSGTGFETQYF. CDR3 nucleotide sequence: TGCGCCAGCAGCCGGTCCGGGACAGGGTTCGAGACCCAGTACTTC.

The chain carries TRBV6-6 and TRBJ1-6, with TRBD1 as a possible D gene (5 bases). Between the trimmed V and J ends, which lost 6 bases and 6 bases, there was a span of 15 bases. The germline gives CDR1 MNHNY, CDR2 SVGAGI (reference sequence). This CDR3 is built from 15 residues. DNA for the CDR3: TGTGCCAGCAGGGCGAGGGGCTCAATTAATTCACCCCTCCACTTT. Translating gives CASRARGSINSPLHF.

The chain has TRBV13 and TRBJ2-1; TRBD2 matches at 15 bases. The CDR3 runs 15 residues. V shed 3 bases and J 8 bases; nucleotides not matched to a gene: 2. Germline values: CDR1 PRHDT, CDR2 FYEKMQ (reference sequence). The CDR3 region is CASSFRTSGGDEQFF. The CDR3, as DNA: TGTGCCAGCAGCTTTCGGACTAGCGGGGGGGATGAGCAGTTCTTC.

The chain couples TRBV5-8 to TRBJ2-1, with D perhaps TRBD1 (5 bases). V shed 2 bases and J shed 4 bases, with 7 bases lying between them. The CDR3 consists of 13 residues. Germline CDR1 is SGHTS and CDR2 is YDEGEE. CDR3 sequence reads: CASSFYRYNEQFF. Here the CDR3 DNA reads TGTGCCAGCAGCTTTTACAGGTACAATGAGCAGTTCTTC.